The sequence of this T cell receptor (beta chain) was determined in a study of T cell repertoires in cytomegalovirus infection. Study as a whole: TCR beta signatures that were public indicated CMV infection and matching HLA type. Whole-study results and caveats: Accumulated public TCR beta family frequency recognized individuals carrying CMV together with the relevant HLA. What dominated the ex vivo response were HLA-C-restricted CMV-specific TCR beta clonotypes.

TCRdb reanalysed the reads using MiXCR and keeps one entry per CDR3 protein. In the table there are 100,000 or so distinct CDR3 sequences, more than 20% of which are singletons. About this clonotype: What it binds is unknown.

Trimming shortened V by 0 bases and J by 1 base, and 12 bases separated the two germline ends. Germline V gene data show CDR1 as SGHRS and CDR2 as YFSETQ. The CDR3 sequence is 16 residues long. Sequenced: CD8+ T cells from PBMCs. J is TRBJ2-3 and V is TRBV5-1; the D gene is possibly TRBD2 (6 bases). This TCR was sampled from a human donor in good health (CMV status not recorded). Some clones in this sample may be carry-over from other donors' samples. The CDR3 sequence is CASSLASGGGTDTQYF. CDR3 bases: TGCGCCAGCAGCTTGGCCTCGGGCGGGGGCACAGATACGCAGTATTTT.